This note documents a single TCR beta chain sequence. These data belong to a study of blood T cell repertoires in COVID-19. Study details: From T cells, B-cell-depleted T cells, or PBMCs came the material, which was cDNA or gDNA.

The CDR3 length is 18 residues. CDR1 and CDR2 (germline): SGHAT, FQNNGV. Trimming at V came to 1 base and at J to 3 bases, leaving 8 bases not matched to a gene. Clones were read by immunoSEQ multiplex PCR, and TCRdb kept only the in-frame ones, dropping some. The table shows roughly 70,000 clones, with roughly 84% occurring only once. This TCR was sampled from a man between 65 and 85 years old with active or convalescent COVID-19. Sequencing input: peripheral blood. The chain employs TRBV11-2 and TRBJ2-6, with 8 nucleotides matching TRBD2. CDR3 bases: TGTGCCAGCAGCTTAGGCCCGGGGGGGGCGCGTGGGGCCAACGTCCTGACTTTC. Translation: CASSLGPGGARGANVLTF.